The 31 T cell receptor beta chains reported below all come from one sample, sequenced in a study of regulatory T cells in long-lasting Graves disease. Time point specified: newly diagnosed GD, antithyroid drugs for less than 3 months. Extracted RNA from PBMCs served as the source of the TCR library. To make TCR beta libraries, researchers used iRepertoire HTBI primers and Arm-PCR of CDR3 regions. TCRdb fed the multiplex PCR reads into MiXCR, producing one record per CDR3 protein. The data contain 440,000 or so distinct CDR3 sequences, under 15% of them singletons. This sample was also put to use in a study of T cells in Graves' hyperthyroidism and ophthalmopathy.

Sequences were derived from peripheral blood mononuclear cells (PBMCs), sampled at new diagnosis, from a patient treated with antithyroid drugs. Receptors were obtained from a woman younger than 45 with Graves disease.

This clonotype was found many times. The chain has TRBV29-1 and TRBJ1-1; D unresolved. CDR3 length equals 15 residues. From germline, CDR1 is SQVTM and CDR2 ANQGSEA. Trimming cost V 6 bases and J 1 base, with 18 bases left between them. CDR3 nucleotide sequence: TGCAGCGTCGACGGAGATGGACCAACGAACACTGAAGCTTTCTTT. Its protein product is CSVDGDGPTNTEAFF.

This clonotype has ten or more counts. The gene calls are TRBV27 and TRBJ1-4; D unresolved. V gave up 0 bases and J gave up 4 bases, with 6 bases separating them. This CDR3 spans 14 amino acids. The germline V gene has CDR1 MNHEY and CDR2 SMNVEV (reference sequence). Here the CDR3 DNA reads TGTGCCAGCAGTTTATCCTGGGGTAATGAAAAACTGTTTTTT. Amino acids: CASSLSWGNEKLFF.

This sequence joins TRBV4-1 and TRBJ2-3, with 11 bases lining up with TRBD2. This CDR3 is 18 amino acids long. V gave up 3 bases and J gave up 2 bases; unmatched junction bases: 10. Germline CDR1 reads MGHRA; CDR2 reads YSYEKL. Here the CDR3 DNA reads TGCGCCAGCAGCCAGCCGCCTCTAGCGGGAGGCCTCACAGATACGCAGTATTTT. This encodes CASSQPPLAGGLTDTQYF.

This clonotype was detected only a few times. V and J are TRBV10-3 and TRBJ1-1; D call uncertain. CDR3 size: 14 residues. The V end lost 0 bases, the J end lost 2 bases, and 7 bases lay between the germline ends. In germline, CDR1 is ENHRY, CDR2 SYGVKD. In DNA form, the CDR3 reads TGTGCCATCAGTGAGTCAGTCAGAAACACTGAAGCTTTCTTT. Its protein product is CAISESVRNTEAFF.

This clonotype was recorded a few times. The chain employs TRBV4-1 and TRBJ2-7, with 7 nucleotides matching TRBD1. This CDR3 comprises 16 residues. Germline lookup yields CDR1 MGHRA and CDR2 YSYEKL. Losses at the gene ends were 0 bases for V and 6 bases for J; bases not matched to a gene: 11. This CDR3 reads CASSQDHSGTEGEQYF. In DNA form, the CDR3 reads TGCGCCAGCAGCCAAGACCATTCCGGGACAGAGGGCGAGCAGTACTTC.

In this sample, this clonotype turned up a few times. The chain employs TRBV19 and TRBJ2-7, with 9 positions matching TRBD2. Germline CDR1 is LNHDA and CDR2 is SQIVND (reference sequence). The CDR3 extends over 14 amino acids. With V trimmed by 6 bases and J by 6 bases, 9 bases remained unmatched. This CDR3 is CASSTGTSIPEQYF. The CDR3 DNA sequence: TGTGCCAGTAGCACCGGGACTAGCATACCCGAGCAGTACTTC. The full variable domain, its missing parts supplied by reference TRBV19 and TRBJ2-7, is DGGITQSPKYLFRKEGQNVTLSCEQNLNHDAMYWYRQDPGQGLRLIYYSQIVNDFQKGDIAEGYSVSREKKESFPLTVTSAQKNPTAFYLCASSTGTSIPEQYFGPGTRLTVT.

The V and J genes are TRBV7-3 and TRBJ2-6; D might be TRBD1 or TRBD2, each matching 6 bases. This CDR3 contains 18 residues. V dropped 5 bases and J dropped 5 bases, with 22 bases sitting between them. CDR1 SGHTA and CDR2 FQGTGA come from the germline V gene. The CDR3 DNA follows: TGTGCCAGCAGCCCACAGGTCTCCCCCGGGGGCTGGGCCAACGTCCTGACTTTC. Translating gives CASSPQVSPGGWANVLTF.

A single count supports this clonotype. The V and J genes are TRBV18 and TRBJ1-1; a possible D gene is TRBD1 (5 bases). Trimming left V 3 bases short and J 1 base short, with 27 bases between. Germline V CDR1 and CDR2: KGHSH, LQKENI. This CDR3 is built from 20 residues. The CDR3 sequence is CASSPIASSSGRGQNTEAFF. For the CDR3, the DNA is TGTGCCAGCTCACCGATTGCATCGAGTTCGGGGCGGGGCCAGAACACTGAAGCTTTCTTT.

This clonotype was recorded at least ten times. The rearrangement uses TRBV4-2 and TRBJ2-1; weak D call: TRBD1 (5 bases). Trimming removed 0 bases from V and 5 bases from J, with 14 bases in between. The germline CDR1 and CDR2 sequences are LGHNA and YNFKEQ. The CDR3 is 16 residues long. The CDR3 DNA reads as TGTGCCAGCAGCCAAGAACTGGGTAAGGGGCACAATGAGCAGTTCTTC. Translation: CASSQELGKGHNEQFF.

This clonotype was observed a handful of times. This chain joins TRBV7-9 and TRBJ2-5; maybe TRBD1 (5 bases). The CDR3 sequence is 15 residues long. CDR1 is SEHNR and CDR2 is FQNEAQ in the germline V gene (reference sequence). Trimming pared 2 bases from V and 5 bases from J, leaving 15 bases between. CDR3 residues: CASSLMVQAGETQYF. CDR3 in DNA: TGTGCCAGCAGCTTAATGGTTCAGGCAGGGGAGACCCAGTACTTC.

This clonotype was counted between two and nine times. This chain links TRBV19 with TRBJ2-1, with TRBD2 identical over 12 bases. Germline V gene sequence: CDR1 LNHDA, CDR2 SQIVND (reference sequence). With 4 bases clipped from V and 2 bases from J, the junction kept 9 bases outside the gene matches. This CDR3 is 18 amino acids long. The CDR3 DNA follows: TGTGCCAGTAGTACGACTAGCGGGAGTAGAGGGGCCTACAATGAGCAGTTCTTC. This encodes CASSTTSGSRGAYNEQFF.

This clonotype has a count of ten or more. This chain links TRBV6-9 with TRBJ2-7; D is possibly TRBD1 (5 bases). The ends were cut back, 3 bases at V and 0 bases at J, with 12 bases in the middle. Germline CDR1 and CDR2: MNHGY and SVAAGI. The CDR3 has 15 amino acids. This CDR3 reads CASSYSQAISYEQYF. The CDR3 DNA reads as TGTGCCAGCAGTTACTCACAGGCGATCTCCTACGAGCAGTACTTC.

This clonotype has at least ten counts. The chain combines TRBV2 with TRBJ1-5; D remains unclear. The CDR3 is 16 residues long. V lost 2 bases and J 2 bases, leaving 13 bases between the germline ends. Germline V lookup: CDR1 SNHLY, CDR2 FYNNEI. The CDR3 region has the DNA TGTGCCAGCAGTGAACTGGGGTCCAAGGGCAATCAGCCCCAGCATTTT. Translated, it gives CASSELGSKGNQPQHF.

The table lists this clonotype with a few counts. The V and J genes are TRBV15 and TRBJ2-1; D ambiguous. The length of the CDR3 is 14 residues. The germline CDR1 and CDR2 sequences are LNHNV and YYDKDF (reference sequence). With 1 base removed from V and 5 bases from J, the gap between germline ends came to 9 bases. Here the CDR3 reads CATSRVHSDNEQFF. CDR3 in DNA: TGTGCCACCAGCAGAGTACACTCTGACAATGAGCAGTTCTTC.

This clonotype was detected only a few times. The rearrangement uses TRBV15 and TRBJ1-2, with TRBD1 matching 7 bases. Germline V gene lookup returns CDR1 LNHNV and CDR2 YYDKDF (reference sequence). There are 12 residues in the CDR3. After removal of 7 bases from V and 4 bases from J, the junction contained 3 bases not matched to a gene. This chain's CDR3 is CATTRTGYGYTF. CDR3 bases: TGTGCCACCACCCGGACAGGCTATGGCTACACCTTC. Full variable domain (missing parts from reference TRBV15 and TRBJ1-2): DAMVIQNPRYQVTQFGKPVTLSCSQTLNHNVMYWYQQKSSQAPKLLFHYYDKDFNNEADTPDNFQSRRPNTSFCFLDIRSPGLGDTAMYLCATTRTGYGYTFGSGTRLTVV.

This clonotype was seen more than once but under ten times. The chain recombines TRBV19 with TRBJ2-3; a possible D gene is TRBD2 (5 bases). With 7 bases removed from V and 3 bases from J, the gap between germline ends came to 17 bases. The germline gives CDR1 LNHDA, CDR2 SQIVND (reference sequence). The CDR3 totals 15 residues. CDR3 in amino acids: CASKVYGGSTDTQYF. CDR3 in DNA: TGTGCCAGTAAGGTTTATGGTGGGAGTACAGATACGCAGTATTTT.

This clonotype was seen repeatedly, ten times or more. This rearrangement joins TRBV7-9 to TRBJ1-1, with D perhaps TRBD1 (5 bases). This CDR3 region has 14 residues. CDR1 and CDR2 from the germline V gene are SEHNR and FQNEAQ (reference sequence). Trimming left V 5 bases short and J 1 base short, with 11 bases between. The CDR3 spells CASSRKGTNTEAFF. The CDR3 DNA reads TGTGCCAGCAGCCGCAAAGGGACGAACACTGAAGCTTTCTTT.

A word on this clonotype: A clone one base away is much larger, so this may be a read error. The CDR3 coding sequence is TGTGCCAGCAGTTTGATCCTAGGAGGGGACAATGAGCAGTACTTC. Residues: CASSLILGGDNEQYF. The V call is TRBV27, the J call TRBJ2-7, with D perhaps TRBD1 or TRBD2 (6 bases each). V was pared by 3 bases and J by 7 bases, with 19 bases between. This CDR3 is built from 15 residues. Per germline, CDR1 MNHEY and CDR2 SMNVEV (reference sequence).

The chain uses TRBV9 and TRBJ2-1; D call uncertain. The CDR3 contains 14 residues. Deletions cut 0 bases from V and 7 bases from J, with 11 bases between. Per the germline V gene, CDR1 is SGDLS and CDR2 is YYNGEE. The CDR3 spells CASSVVPAKNEQFF. In nucleotides, the CDR3 is TGTGCCAGCAGCGTAGTTCCGGCTAAGAATGAGCAGTTCTTC.

V usage is TRBV7-2 and J usage is TRBJ2-7, with TRBD2 as a possible D gene (6 bases). The V gene's germline CDR1 is SGHTA and CDR2 FQGNSA. The CDR3 contains 14 residues. V shed 5 bases and J shed 2 bases, with 13 bases lying between them. Here the CDR3 reads CASSHGSFPYEQYF. The CDR3 DNA reads TGTGCCAGCAGCCACGGGAGTTTCCCCTACGAGCAGTACTTC.

The rearrangement uses TRBV30 and TRBJ2-4, with TRBD1 matching over 9 bases. The ends lost 3 bases at V and 6 bases at J; junction bases unmatched: 12. In germline, CDR1 is GTSNPN, CDR2 SVGIG (reference sequence). The CDR3 is 16 residues long. The CDR3 sequence is CAWSPGQGRTGNIQYF. As DNA, the CDR3 is TGTGCCTGGAGCCCAGGACAGGGGAGGACGGGAAACATTCAGTACTTC.

This clonotype occurred a few times. V and J are TRBV20-1 and TRBJ2-2, with TRBD2 matching 10 bases. CDR1 is DFQATT, CDR2 SNEGSKA, per germline (reference sequence). J lost 2 bases, V lost 0 bases, and 9 bases had no gene match. The CDR3 loop spans 18 amino acids. The CDR3 nucleotides are TGCAGTGCTAGAGATGATAGATTAGCGGGAGGTAACACCGGGGAGCTGTTTTTT. Protein: CSARDDRLAGGNTGELFF.

V and J are TRBV7-9 and TRBJ2-7, with D perhaps matching TRBD1 (6 bases). Deletions cut 4 bases from V and 3 bases from J, with 13 bases between. Germline V gives CDR1 SEHNR, CDR2 FQNEAQ (reference sequence). The CDR3 has 14 residues. In DNA form, the CDR3 reads TGTGCCAGCAGCTCAACAGGGTGGGACTACGAGCAGTACTTC. This encodes CASSSTGWDYEQYF.

This clonotype was seen at least ten times. The rearrangement uses TRBV30 and TRBJ1-2; the match to TRBD1 covers 9 bases. Germline V lookup: CDR1 GTSNPN, CDR2 SVGIG (reference sequence). There are 14 residues in the CDR3. Losses at the gene ends were 3 bases for V and 4 bases for J; bases not matched to a gene: 6. The CDR3 DNA reads TGTGCCTGGAGCTCGGGACAGGGACTCTATGGCTACACCTTC. It encodes CAWSSGQGLYGYTF.

This clonotype was found many times. The genes are TRBV18 and TRBJ1-4; TRBD1 aligns across 7 bases. This CDR3 is built from 15 residues. CDR1 and CDR2 from the germline V gene are KGHSH and LQKENI. V shed 3 bases and J 4 bases; nucleotides not matched to a gene: 5. The CDR3 loop reads CASSPTGQRNEKLFF. CDR3 in DNA: TGTGCCAGCTCACCTACGGGACAGCGTAATGAAAAACTGTTTTTT.

The V and J genes are TRBV12-5 and TRBJ1-3, with TRBD1 as a possible D gene (6 bases). The CDR3 extends over 14 amino acids. With 6 bases removed from V and 2 bases from J, the gap between germline ends came to 11 bases. CDR1 and CDR2 (germline): LGHNT, FRNRAP. The CDR3, as DNA: TGTGCTAGTGGCGCGAGGACAGCTGGAAACACCATATATTTT. This translates into CASGARTAGNTIYF. The variable domain in full, with the rest retrieved from reference TRBV12-5 and TRBJ1-3, is DARVTQTPRHKVTEMGQEVTMRCQPILGHNTVFWYRQTMMQGLELLAYFRNRAPLDDSGMPKDRFSAEMPDATLATLKIQPSEPRDSAVYFCASGARTAGNTIYFGEGSWLTVV.

This clonotype has a handful of counts. The rearrangement links TRBV19 to TRBJ2-5, with TRBD1 matching over 8 bases. CDR3 size: 16 residues. V was pared by 3 bases and J by 1 base, with 7 bases of the junction left unmatched. The germline V gene has CDR1 LNHDA and CDR2 SQIVND (reference sequence). CDR3 coding DNA: TGTGCCAGTAGTATCGGACAGGGAGGTACCCAAGAGACCCAGTACTTC. Translation gives CASSIGQGGTQETQYF.

This clonotype occurred many times. J is TRBJ2-1 and V is TRBV11-3; the D is unclear. CDR1 is SGHNT, CDR2 YENEEA, per germline. The CDR3 runs to 13 residues. The ends were cut back, 5 bases at V and 7 bases at J, with 12 bases in the middle. The CDR3 nucleotides read TGTGCCAGCAGCCCCGGGCCCGTGAATGAGCAGTTCTTC. It translates to CASSPGPVNEQFF.

A few counts support this clonotype. CDR3 nucleotide sequence: TGCAGTGCTATAGCGGGACCGGGCTACGAGCAGTACTTC. Amino acids: CSAIAGPGYEQYF. The chain recombines TRBV20-1 with TRBJ2-7; TRBD2 matches at 8 bases. Germline CDR1 reads DFQATT; CDR2 reads SNEGSKA (reference sequence). The CDR3 totals 13 residues. V shed 4 bases and J 3 bases; nucleotides not matched to a gene: 5.

V usage is TRBV5-1 and J usage is TRBJ1-1; D is possibly TRBD1 (5 bases). Trimming removed 2 bases from V and 4 bases from J, with 9 bases in between. CDR3 length: 13 amino acids. Germline V gene sequence: CDR1 SGHRS, CDR2 YFSETQ. DNA for the CDR3: TGCGCCAGCAGCTTACAGGCACGCACTGAAGCTTTCTTT. Translated, it gives CASSLQARTEAFF.

There are a few counts of this clonotype. The chain joins TRBV5-1 to TRBJ1-6, with a possible D match to TRBD1 (6 bases). The length of the CDR3 is 20 residues. Trimming left V 3 bases short and J 0 bases short, with 22 bases between. Germline V CDR1 and CDR2: SGHRS, YFSETQ. The CDR3 coding sequence is TGCGCCAGCAGCTATCTTCGACAGGATCCCAGCAGCTCCTATAATTCACCCCTCCACTTT. As protein: CASSYLRQDPSSSYNSPLHF.